The sequence of this T cell receptor (beta chain) was determined in a study of cytomegalovirus exposure and HLA in healthy donors. Study background: When 350 to 500 donors were genotyped, approximately 80% of them were found to fall in the Caucasian-associated ancestry cluster. Study-wide results and limits: Cytomegalovirus-associated TCR beta chains were listed, numbering more than 150. A later analysis associated 16,951 TCR beta sequences with HLA alleles at a 0.05 false discovery rate.

About this clone: Its antigen is not identified.

The CDR3 consists of 18 residues. CDR1 is MGHDK, CDR2 SYGVNS, per germline. The V gene lost 7 bases and the J gene lost 0 bases, with 22 bases spanning the gap. It was with 60 Vbeta and 13 Jbeta primers that the PCR ran. Using immunoSEQ multiplex PCR, the repertoire was profiled, and TCRdb retains in-frame clones only, with some absent. The table lists around 200,000 clones. This TCR was sampled from a woman in her 30s in good health and CMV-seropositive. Specimen: PBMCs. V is TRBV25-1 and J is TRBJ1-3; a weak D match, TRBD1 (5 bases). This CDR3 is CASKGELGDPFSGNTIYF. In DNA, the CDR3 is TGTGCCAGCAAAGGAGAATTAGGGGATCCCTTCTCTGGAAACACCATATATTTT.